Sequencing of this T cell receptor (beta chain) was carried out in a study of blood T cell repertoires in COVID-19. Turning to the study itself: From T cells, B-cell-depleted T cells, or PBMCs came the material, which was cDNA or gDNA.

Clones were read by immunoSEQ multiplex PCR, and TCRdb kept only the in-frame ones, dropping some. The sample consists of 160,000 or so clones, around 89% of them appearing once. Sequences were obtained from peripheral blood. This TCR was sampled from a woman in her thirties or forties with acute or convalescent COVID-19.

The CDR3 DNA is TGCAGCGCCCTATCCGAAGACAGTTATGGCTACACCTTC. This encodes CSALSEDSYGYTF. This sequence joins TRBV29-1 and TRBJ1-2; D perhaps matches TRBD1 (5 bases). There are 13 residues in the CDR3. Germline CDR1 SQVTM, CDR2 ANQGSEA. Trimming stripped 7 bases from V and 5 bases from J, with 17 bases between.